These T cell receptor beta chains were read from a single sample in a study of CD8+ T cells in alopecia areata. Data came from immunoSEQ multiplex PCR; TCRdb stores just in-frame clones and leaves some out. The sample yields approximately 57,000 clones, about 96% seen once. The sequenced sample was CD8+ T cells sorted from blood, obtained at week 0. These receptors were collected from a human donor with alopecia areata. Each CDR3 is given with its conserved first and last residue. A D gene is named only where the DNA matches it firmly. The size of a clone is reported for some rows only, either as once, few or many, or as a class for expanded clones.

d_gene | j_gene | abundance | v_gene | CDR3aa | CDR3nt
NA | TRBJ2-1 | NA | TRBV5-1 | CASSLGGDNEQFF | TGCGCCAGCAGCCTCGGGGGTGACAATGAGCAGTTCTTC
NA | TRBJ1-6 | NA | TRBV27 | CASSFAGGNSPLHF | TGTGCCAGCAGTTTTGCGGGAGGGAATTCACCCCTCCACTTT
NA | TRBJ1-1 | NA | TRBV19 | CASRQGSRATEAFF | TGTGCCAGTAGACAGGGCAGTCGGGCCACTGAAGCTTTCTTT
TRBD2 | TRBJ2-1 | NA | TRBV4-2 | CASSLRGGHYNEQFF | TGTGCCAGCAGCCTACGGGGGGGCCACTACAATGAGCAGTTCTTC
NA | TRBJ1-2 | NA | TRBV6-6 | CASRLLYGYTF | TGTGCCAGCAGACTACTTTATGGCTACACCTTC
NA | TRBJ2-7 | NA | TRBV19 | CASSMRGVAYEQYF | TGTGCCAGTAGTATGAGGGGAGTAGCCTACGAGCAGTACTTC
NA | TRBJ2-3 | NA | TRBV5-1 | CASSLKSGDTKADTQYF | TGCGCCAGCAGCTTGAAAAGCGGGGACACCAAGGCAGATACGCAGTATTTT
TRBD2 | TRBJ2-7 | NA | TRBV4-3 | CASSQDTGGSYEQYF | TGCGCCAGCAGCCAAGATACGGGGGGCTCCTACGAGCAGTACTTC
NA | TRBJ1-1 | NA | TRBV6-5 | CASSRDPMNTEAFF | TGTGCCAGCAGTAGGGACCCCATGAACACTGAAGCTTTCTTT
NA | TRBJ2-2 | NA | TRBV4-3 | CASSQAPFGELFF | TGCGCCAGCAGCCAAGCCCCTTTCGGGGAGCTGTTTTTT
NA | TRBJ2-3 | NA | TRBV5-4 | CASSRPIHGRGTDTQYF | TGTGCCAGCAGCCGTCCTATACATGGTAGGGGCACAGATACGCAGTATTTT
NA | TRBJ2-5 | NA | TRBV7-9 | CASSQDFQETQYF | TGTGCCAGCAGCCAGGACTTCCAAGAGACCCAGTACTTC
TRBD1 | TRBJ2-1 | NA | TRBV10-3 | CAISESIGGAYNEQFF | TGTGCCATCAGTGAGTCGATAGGGGGCGCGTACAATGAGCAGTTCTTC
NA | TRBJ2-7 | NA | TRBV9 | CASSVGQTSYEQYF | TGTGCCAGCAGCGTAGGACAGACATCCTACGAGCAGTACTTC
TRBD1 | TRBJ1-3 | NA | TRBV28 | CASSVTGAGNTIYF | TGTGCCAGCAGTGTAACAGGGGCTGGAAACACCATATATTTT
NA | TRBJ2-3 | once | TRBV7-9 | CASSPPERGSPDTQYF | TGTGCCAGCAGCCCTCCAGAGCGAGGATCCCCAGATACGCAGTATTTT
NA | TRBJ1-2 | once | TRBV9 | CASSQGLTGWYGYTF | TGTGCCAGCAGCCAAGGTTTGACGGGGTGGTATGGCTACACCTTC
TRBD2 | TRBJ2-5 | once | TRBV7-8 | CASSSYTSIAGQETQYF | TGTGCCAGCAGCTCCTACACCTCTATAGCGGGCCAAGAGACCCAGTACTTC
NA | TRBJ2-1 | NA | TRBV7-9 | CASSLETQGYNEQFF | TGTGCCAGCAGCTTAGAGACGCAGGGTTACAATGAGCAGTTCTTC
NA | TRBJ2-7 | NA | TRBV4-1 | CASSQDGTASSYEQYF | TGCGCCAGCAGCCAAGATGGGACCGCAAGCTCCTACGAGCAGTACTTC
NA | TRBJ2-2 | NA | TRBV5-1 | CASSTAPGVFGELFF | TGCGCCAGCAGCACCGCACCAGGGGTATTCGGGGAGCTGTTTTTT
NA | TRBJ1-1 | NA | TRBV4-1 | CASSPAGLRAFF | TGCGCCAGCAGCCCCGCAGGCCTCCGAGCTTTCTTT
NA | TRBJ1-5 | NA | TRBV12-5 | CASGLENQPQHF | TGTGCTAGTGGTTTGGAAAATCAGCCCCAGCATTTT
NA | TRBJ1-1 | NA | TRBV5-1 | CASSLGSGGTEAFF | TGCGCCAGCAGCTTGGGATCGGGAGGCACTGAAGCTTTCTTT
NA | TRBJ1-1 | NA | TRBV19 | CASSLIPNTEAFF | TGTGCCAGTTCCTTGATACCGAACACTGAAGCTTTCTTT
TRBD1 | TRBJ2-2 | NA | TRBV7-9 | CASSSDTPRDRKHTGELFF | TGTGCCAGCAGCTCAGATACCCCCCGGGACAGGAAACACACCGGGGAGCTGTTTTTT
NA | TRBJ2-7 | NA | TRBV6-5 | CASSYSGTASYEQYF | TGTGCCAGCAGTTACTCCGGGACGGCCTCCTACGAGCAGTACTTC
TRBD1 | TRBJ2-1 | NA | TRBV29-1 | CSVLGQGGFQNEQFF | TGCAGCGTCCTCGGACAGGGGGGGTTCCAGAATGAGCAGTTCTTC
NA | TRBJ2-1 | NA | TRBV4-1 | CASSQDRERQFF | TGCGCCAGCAGCCAAGATCGAGAACGGCAGTTCTTC
NA | TRBJ2-7 | NA | TRBV12-5 | CASGLERGYEQYF | TGTGCTAGTGGTTTGGAAAGAGGCTACGAGCAGTACTTC
NA | TRBJ1-1 | NA | TRBV4-1 | CASSPRATNTEAFF | TGCGCCAGCAGCCCTCGTGCCACGAACACTGAAGCTTTCTTT
TRBD1 | TRBJ2-2 | NA | TRBV7-9 | CASSLGQGTGELFF | TGTGCCAGCAGCTTAGGACAGGGCACCGGGGAGCTGTTTTTT
NA | TRBJ2-2 | NA | TRBV6-6 | CASTQAPGSGELFF | TGTGCCAGCACCCAGGCCCCGGGGTCCGGGGAGCTGTTTTTT
TRBD1 | TRBJ1-1 | NA | TRBV4-1 | CASSRYPGQGSTEAFF | TGCGCCAGCAGCCGCTATCCGGGACAGGGTTCCACTGAAGCTTTCTTT
NA | TRBJ1-1 | once | TRBV14 | CASSQSTEAFF | TGTGCCAGCAGCCAATCCACTGAAGCTTTCTTT
TRBD1 | TRBJ1-1 | NA | TRBV5-1 | CASSLATQGGTEAFF | TGCGCCAGCAGCTTGGCCACCCAGGGGGGGACTGAAGCTTTCTTT
TRBD1 | TRBJ2-3 | NA | TRBV4-2 | CASRQTGSADTQYF | TGTGCCAGCAGACAGACAGGGTCCGCAGATACGCAGTATTTT
TRBD1 | TRBJ2-3 | NA | TRBV6-6 | CASSYPTGVNTDTQYF | TGTGCCAGCAGTTACCCGACAGGGGTAAATACAGATACGCAGTATTTT
TRBD1 | TRBJ2-7 | NA | TRBV7-9 | CASSRTGSSYEQYF | TGTGCCAGCAGCAGGACAGGAAGCTCCTACGAGCAGTACTTC
NA | TRBJ1-1 | NA | TRBV2 | CASSPRLTEAFF | TGTGCCAGCAGTCCTCGTTTGACTGAAGCTTTCTTT
NA | TRBJ1-6 | NA | TRBV27 | CASSLGGHYNSPLHF | TGTGCCAGCAGTTTGGGGGGACACTATAATTCACCCCTCCACTTT
TRBD1 | TRBJ2-5 | NA | TRBV25-1 | CASSGGGAVGFHETQYF | TGTGCCAGCAGTGGAGGGGGCGCGGTTGGGTTCCACGAGACCCAGTACTTC